These 19 T cell receptor beta chains originate from one sample sequenced in a study of blood T cell repertoires in COVID-19. The assay was immunoSEQ multiplex PCR, and TCRdb's table has in-frame clones only and misses some. The sample shows about 190,000 clones, around 82% of them seen only once. Source material: peripheral blood. Receptors were obtained from a man older than 75 with COVID-19, enrolled during active disease.

The chain recombines TRBV19 with TRBJ2-2; D may be TRBD1 (6 bases). This CDR3 spans 17 amino acids. Trimming took 1 base from V and 0 from J, leaving 12 bases between them. Germline V gene sequence: CDR1 LNHDA, CDR2 SQIVND (reference sequence). This CDR3 is CASSIASGATNTGELFF. The CDR3 DNA is TGTGCCAGTAGTATAGCGTCAGGGGCGACGAACACCGGGGAGCTGTTTTTT.

V and J are TRBV7-2 and TRBJ1-2; 9 nucleotides agree with TRBD1. The CDR3 is 17 amino acids. With V trimmed by 1 base and J by 6 bases, 12 bases remained unmatched. CDR1 SGHTA and CDR2 FQGNSA come from the germline V gene. CDR3 sequence reads: CASSLEVETGGRNGYTF. Written as DNA, the CDR3 is TGTGCCAGCAGCTTAGAGGTAGAGACAGGGGGAAGGAATGGCTACACCTTC.

The chain links TRBV7-9 to TRBJ2-5; D gene unclear. This CDR3 contains 12 residues. V was clipped by 3 bases and J by 7 bases, with 9 bases between them. Per germline, CDR1 SEHNR and CDR2 FQNEAQ (reference sequence). This chain's CDR3 is CASSFETGTQYF. The CDR3 nucleotides read TGTGCCAGCAGCTTTGAGACGGGGACCCAGTACTTC.

The J gene is TRBJ2-5, the V gene TRBV5-1; TRBD2 might be the D (5 bases). The CDR3 extends over 14 amino acids. Germline assignment: CDR1 SGHRS and CDR2 YFSETQ. V lost 4 bases to trimming and J lost 4 bases, with 14 bases between them. For the CDR3, the DNA is TGCGCCAGCAGCCAGGAGGCTAGCAGAGAGACCCAGTACTTC. This gives the protein CASSQEASRETQYF. The whole variable domain, remainder taken from reference TRBV5-1 and TRBJ2-5, is KAGVTQTPRYLIKTRGQQVTLSCSPISGHRSVSWYQQTPGQGLQFLFEYFSETQRNKGNFPGRFSGRQFSNSRSEMNVSTLELGDSALYLCASSQEASRETQYFGPGTRLLVL.

DNA of the CDR3: TGTGCCAGCAGTCGCAGGGTGGCGGAAGATACGCAGTATTTT. Amino acids: CASSRRVAEDTQYF. The genes are TRBV2 and TRBJ2-3; possibly TRBD1 for D (5 bases). The germline V and J ends were trimmed by 5 bases and 5 bases, with 14 bases remaining between them. The CDR3 is 14 residues long. From germline, CDR1 is SNHLY and CDR2 FYNNEI.

This chain connects TRBV9 to TRBJ2-2, with no clear D. CDR1 is SGDLS, CDR2 YYNGEE, per germline. With 1 base removed from V and 7 bases from J, the gap between germline ends came to 5 bases. The CDR3 length is 12 residues. The CDR3 DNA follows: TGTGCCAGCAGCGTAACGGTCGGGGAGCTGTTTTTT. Its protein product is CASSVTVGELFF.

The rearrangement uses TRBV5-4 and TRBJ2-2; maybe TRBD1 (5 bases). Germline lookup yields CDR1 SGHNT and CDR2 YYREEE (reference sequence). V was cut by 3 bases and J by 3 bases, with 9 bases left in between. This CDR3 comprises 14 residues. CDR3: CASSSMTDTGELFF. The DNA for the CDR3 is TGTGCCAGCAGCTCTATGACAGACACCGGGGAGCTGTTTTTT.

The chain recombines TRBV19 with TRBJ2-7; 7 bases map to TRBD1. Germline CDR1 LNHDA, CDR2 SQIVND (reference sequence). V shed 3 bases, J shed 2 bases, and the junction held 7 bases outside the gene matches. There are 15 residues in the CDR3. This CDR3 is CASSMGRQGPYEQYF. The CDR3 DNA is TGTGCCAGTAGTATGGGGCGACAGGGCCCCTACGAGCAGTACTTC.

This clone was counted ten times or more. This same CDR3 is encoded by further DNA sequences in the sample. This chain connects TRBV11-2 to TRBJ1-1; no definite D call. The V and J ends lost 1 base and 5 bases respectively, with 11 bases between them. The length of the CDR3 is 14 residues. Germline CDR1 and CDR2: SGHAT and FQNNGV. CDR3 protein: CASSLVAGATEAFF. CDR3 DNA sequence: TGTGCCAGCAGCTTAGTGGCGGGCGCGACTGAAGCTTTCTTT.

This clone was detected a few times. The CDR3 loop is CATSDPETGTQYF. In DNA, the CDR3 is TGTGCCACCAGTGATCCTGAGACGGGGACCCAGTACTTC. The J gene is TRBJ2-5, the V gene TRBV24-1; D not resolved. The germline gives CDR1 KGHDR, CDR2 SFDVKD. This CDR3 comprises 13 residues. V was trimmed by 3 bases and J by 7 bases, leaving 11 bases between them.

The CDR3: CSASPGYGYTF. The CDR3 DNA reads TGCAGTGCTAGCCCGGGCTATGGCTACACCTTC. V gene TRBV20-1 combines with J gene TRBJ1-2, with unresolved D. This CDR3 comprises 11 residues. Per germline, CDR1 DFQATT and CDR2 SNEGSKA (reference sequence). V lost 3 bases to trimming and J lost 4 bases, with 6 bases between them.

The chain uses TRBV27 and TRBJ2-3; D may be TRBD2 (6 bases). Germline CDR1 is MNHEY and CDR2 is SMNVEV (reference sequence). The CDR3 totals 13 residues. V lost 0 bases, J lost 6 bases, and 7 bases lay in between. The CDR3 nucleotides are TGTGCCAGCAGTTTATCTCGGGGGGATACGCAGTATTTT. Its protein is CASSLSRGDTQYF.

This chain links TRBV29-1 with TRBJ2-7; perhaps TRBD2 as D (5 bases). Germline V gene sequence: CDR1 SQVTM, CDR2 ANQGSEA. Between the trimmed V and J ends, which lost 3 bases and 6 bases, there was a span of 9 bases. This CDR3 has 11 amino acids. The CDR3: CSVESRGEQYF. CDR3 coding DNA: TGCAGCGTTGAGAGCCGGGGCGAGCAGTACTTC.

The chain links TRBV25-1 to TRBJ1-1, with TRBD1 matching 9 bases. Germline V gives CDR1 MGHDK, CDR2 SYGVNS. The CDR3 has 13 amino acids. The J segment lost 3 bases and the V segment lost 6 bases, leaving 2 bases of the junction unmatched. CDR3 in amino acids: CASRWDRDTEAFF. The DNA for the CDR3 is TGTGCCAGCAGATGGGACAGGGACACTGAAGCTTTCTTT.

This rearrangement joins TRBV11-3 to TRBJ1-1, with 8 bases matching TRBD1. Germline V gene data show CDR1 as SGHNT and CDR2 as YENEEA. V dropped 1 base and J dropped 6; count of bases not matched to a gene: 10. The CDR3 is made up of 16 amino acids. The CDR3 DNA reads TGTGCCAGCAGCTTAGGTTCGGACAGGGTAGAAGCTGAAGCTTTCTTT. Translation: CASSLGSDRVEAEAFF.

The chain has TRBV24-1 and TRBJ1-2; weak D call: TRBD1 (5 bases). The CDR3 length is 16 residues. Trimming removed 0 bases at V and 4 bases at J, with 14 bases between. The germline gives CDR1 KGHDR, CDR2 SFDVKD. CDR3 DNA: TGTGCCACCAGTGATTTGCGCCAGGGTGGTGGCTATGGCTACACCTTC. Protein: CATSDLRQGGGYGYTF.

The chain combines TRBV7-2 with TRBJ1-5, with D perhaps matching TRBD1 (5 bases). Germline lookup yields CDR1 SGHTA and CDR2 FQGNSA. Between the trimmed V and J ends, which lost 5 bases and 6 bases, there was a span of 17 bases. This CDR3 spans 15 amino acids. The CDR3 sequence: CASSPGGGQGQPQHF. The CDR3 bases are TGTGCCAGCAGCCCGGGGGGGGGTCAGGGTCAGCCCCAGCATTTT.

The chain couples TRBV18 to TRBJ2-1; 7 bases match TRBD2. The ends lost 3 bases at V and 5 bases at J; junction bases unmatched: 1. CDR3 size: 13 residues. Per germline, CDR1 KGHSH and CDR2 LQKENI. The CDR3 here is CASSPGGNNEQFF. Here the CDR3 DNA reads TGTGCCAGCTCACCCGGGGGGAACAATGAGCAGTTCTTC. Supplemented by reference TRBV18 and TRBJ2-1, the full variable domain reads NAGVMQNPRHLVRRRGQEARLRCSPMKGHSHVYWYRQLPEEGLKFMVYLQKENIIDESGMPKERFSAEFPKEGPSILRIQQVVRGDSAAYFCASSPGGNNEQFFGPGTRLTVL.

This clone was observed a single time. This chain joins TRBV5-1 and TRBJ2-5; unclear D gene. The CDR3 loop spans 14 amino acids. The germline V and J ends were trimmed by 3 bases and 5 bases, with 14 bases remaining between them. Germline assignment: CDR1 SGHRS and CDR2 YFSETQ. The CDR3 here is CASSSGRAWETQYF. The CDR3 DNA reads TGCGCCAGCAGCTCGGGTAGAGCGTGGGAGACCCAGTACTTC.